Shown below are 4 T cell receptor beta chains from a single sample sequenced in a study of control samples from healthy donors and cancer patients. Sequencing used immunoSEQ multiplex PCR; TCRdb keeps in-frame clones, though not all of them. The repertoire holds around 130,000 clones, with roughly 89% as singletons. The sample comprised blood. The receptors here all came from a man aged 25 to 40 in good health.

The chain couples TRBV10-3 to TRBJ1-6; possible D gene TRBD1, 6 bases. Trimming took off 10 bases at V and 5 bases at J, with 12 bases between the two ends. Germline V lookup: CDR1 ENHRY, CDR2 SYGVKD. This CDR3 has 13 amino acids. The CDR3 DNA reads TGTGCCAGCGGACAGCCTCATAATTCACCCCTCCACTTT. This gives the protein CASGQPHNSPLHF.

The gene calls are TRBV2 and TRBJ2-1, with a weak D call TRBD2 (6 bases). The CDR3 is 13 amino acids. V was shortened by 7 bases and J by 7 bases, with 14 bases between the two germline ends. The germline V gene has CDR1 SNHLY and CDR2 FYNNEI. CDR3 nucleotides: TGTGCCAGCACCGGGCAAGGAGGGAATGAGCAGTTCTTC. Its translation is CASTGQGGNEQFF.

The V and J genes are TRBV7-9 and TRBJ2-1; D is uncertain. Germline-derived CDR1 and CDR2 are SEHNR and FQNEAQ (reference sequence). V was shortened by 4 bases and J by 4 bases, with 5 bases between the two germline ends. The CDR3 loop spans 12 amino acids. DNA of the CDR3: TGTGCCAGCAGCTCGCAGTACAATGAGCAGTTCTTC. This encodes CASSSQYNEQFF.

The chain couples TRBV6-2 or TRBV6-3 to TRBJ2-3; no clear D. The CDR3 contains 12 residues. Between the trimmed V and J ends, which lost 4 bases and 4 bases, there was a span of 6 bases. From germline, CDR1 is MNHEY and CDR2 SVGEGT. CDR3: CASSLPPDTQYF. DNA of the CDR3: TGTGCCAGCAGTTTACCACCAGATACGCAGTATTTT.